Presented here are 11 T cell receptor beta chains from one specimen sequenced in a study of cytomegalovirus exposure and HLA in healthy donors. In the PCR, 60 Vbeta and 13 Jbeta primers were used. Assay: immunoSEQ multiplex PCR; the TCRdb copy retains only in-frame clones and omits some. This sample has 95,000 to 120,000 clones, with under 90% found just once. The sequencing sample was made of PBMCs. All receptors come from a woman aged 18-29 years in good health and CMV-seronegative.

The chain uses TRBV5-1 and TRBJ1-4, with a possible D match to TRBD1 (5 bases). Germline lookup yields CDR1 SGHRS and CDR2 YFSETQ. The CDR3 sequence is 15 residues long. Trimming stripped 0 bases from V and 10 bases from J, with 16 bases between. For the CDR3, the DNA is TGCGCCAGCAGCTTGGTCGGACCAGGGCGGTCAAAACTGTTTTTT. Residues: CASSLVGPGRSKLFF.

The chain carries TRBV10-1 and TRBJ2-1; 8 bases align to TRBD1. CDR3 length: 15 residues. Germline lookup yields CDR1 WNHNN and CDR2 SYGVQD (reference sequence). The V and J ends lost 6 bases and 2 bases, in that order; junction bases with no gene match: 6. Written as DNA, the CDR3 is TGCGCCAGCAGCGGACAGGGTTTGACCTACAATGAGCAGTTCTTC. Its protein product is CASSGQGLTYNEQFF.

DNA of the CDR3: TGTGCCAGCAGCCGCGGGGGGGGAGGGCCTGGGGCCAACGTCCTGACTTTC. Its protein is CASSRGGGGPGANVLTF. The chain combines TRBV7-6 with TRBJ2-6; 9 positions agree with TRBD2. Germline lookup yields CDR1 SGHVS and CDR2 FNYEAQ. CDR3 length: 17 amino acids. The junction had 7 bases not matched to a gene; V was cut back by 5 bases and J by 2 bases. Looking up the rest from reference TRBV7-6 and TRBJ2-6 gives the full variable domain: GAGVSQSPRYKVTKRGQDVALRCDPISGHVSLYWYRQALGQGPEFLTYFNYEAQQDKSGLPNDRFSAERPEGSISTLTIQRTEQRDSAMYRCASSRGGGGPGANVLTFGAGSRLTVL.

The chain combines TRBV27 with TRBJ1-1, with D tentatively TRBD1 (6 bases). V was pared by 8 bases and J by 0 bases, with 13 bases between. Germline V CDR1 and CDR2: MNHEY, SMNVEV (reference sequence). The CDR3 has 14 residues. The CDR3 region has the DNA TGTGCCAGCTACCCGGGACACTTGAACACTGAAGCTTTCTTT. The encoded protein is CASYPGHLNTEAFF.

The chain links TRBV7-9 to TRBJ2-4; the match to TRBD1 covers 8 bases. This CDR3 comprises 14 residues. CDR1 is SEHNR and CDR2 is FQNEAQ in the germline V gene (reference sequence). The ends lost 1 base at V and 8 bases at J; junction bases unmatched: 4. CDR3 sequence (DNA): TGTGCCAGCAGCTTAGATCAGGGGGCGGACATTCAGTACTTC. It specifies CASSLDQGADIQYF.

This sequence joins TRBV7-9 and TRBJ2-2, with a weak D call TRBD1 (6 bases). Trimming took 7 bases from V and 2 from J, leaving 11 bases between them. The germline V gene has CDR1 SEHNR and CDR2 FQNEAQ (reference sequence). The CDR3 length is 14 residues. The CDR3 DNA reads TGTGCCAGCAACACAGGGTTTAACACCGGGGAGCTGTTTTTT. As protein: CASNTGFNTGELFF.

In the case of this clone: This sample includes further DNA sequences coding for the same CDR3. The chain carries TRBV6-4 and TRBJ2-1; 12 nucleotides match TRBD2. CDR1 and CDR2 from the germline V gene are MRHNA and SNTAGT. The CDR3 is 14 amino acids. V gave up 2 bases and J gave up 7 bases; unmatched junction bases: 0. CDR3 coding DNA: TGTGCCAGCAGTGACGGGACTAGCGGGAATGAGCAGTTCTTC. Protein sequence: CASSDGTSGNEQFF.

The chain couples TRBV19 to TRBJ2-7; the D gene is possibly TRBD2 (6 bases). This CDR3 is 14 amino acids long. Trimming stripped 5 bases from V and 2 bases from J, with 13 bases between. Germline CDR1 and CDR2: LNHDA and SQIVND (reference sequence). The CDR3 is CASSLGGRTYEQYF. CDR3 nucleotide sequence: TGTGCCAGTAGTTTGGGAGGCCGGACCTACGAGCAGTACTTC.

This clone appeared a few times. This chain links TRBV25-1 with TRBJ2-1; 8 positions match TRBD2. The CDR3 totals 16 residues. Germline V gives CDR1 MGHDK, CDR2 SYGVNS. The ends lost 6 bases at V and 2 bases at J; junction bases unmatched: 9. The CDR3 is CASRGHSGGPYNEQFF. The CDR3 region has the DNA TGTGCCAGCAGGGGCCACAGCGGGGGTCCCTACAATGAGCAGTTCTTC.

CDR3 coding DNA: TGTGCCAGCTCACCCTCAGCAACTAATGAAAAACTGTTTTTT. As protein: CASSPSATNEKLFF. The chain links TRBV18 to TRBJ1-4; D gene ambiguous. The germline gives CDR1 KGHSH, CDR2 LQKENI. This CDR3 has 14 residues. Trimming left V 3 bases short and J 0 bases short, with 5 bases between.

The V and J genes are TRBV10-3 and TRBJ1-2; 8 bases are a match to TRBD1. The CDR3 runs 15 residues. CDR1 and CDR2 (germline): ENHRY, SYGVKD. The V segment lost 0 bases and the J segment 6 bases; nucleotides outside the gene matches: 6. The CDR3 loop is CAISESRQGANGYTF. CDR3 coding DNA: TGTGCCATCAGTGAGTCGCGGCAGGGGGCGAATGGCTACACCTTC.